The T cell receptor (beta chain) under discussion was sequenced for a study of regulatory T cells in long-lasting Graves disease. Both iRepertoire HTBI primers and Arm-PCR of CDR3 regions were used to build the TCR beta libraries. Authors' methods: In the combined samples, approximately 64 TRBV and approximately 15 TRBJ segments were identified. TCRdb independently ran MiXCR on the multiplex PCR reads; one entry per CDR3 protein. TCRdb, not the original authors, processed these V and J calls. The sample includes roughly 360,000 distinct CDR3 sequences, about 10% of them seen just once. CDR1 KGHSH and CDR2 LQKENI come from the germline V gene. Trimming removed 2 bases from V and 5 bases from J; junction bases left unmatched: 8. The CDR3 has 16 amino acids. General observations from the study: Persistent patients had a count of shared public clonotypes (approximately 3,000) that exceeded that of new patients (966).

The time point: newly diagnosed GD, antithyroid drugs for less than 3 months. There was RNA extracted from PBMCs, and the TCR library was made from it. This clonotype was recorded many times. Its antigen is as yet unknown. These sequences were also reported in another study, on T cells in Graves' hyperthyroidism and ophthalmopathy. That report adds: The TCR CDR3 was amplified in a first-round RT-PCR using the HTBI primer set.

The chain carries TRBV18 and TRBJ1-1; 10 bases fit TRBD1. The sequence derives from a woman younger than 30 with Graves disease. The source was peripheral blood mononuclear cells (PBMCs), collected at new diagnosis, from a patient treated with antithyroid drugs. DNA for the CDR3: TGTGCCAGCTCACCATTATGGGACAGGGGTGGGACTGAAGCTTTCTTT. This codes for CASSPLWDRGGTEAFF.